This is a list of T cell receptor beta chains from one sample in a study of OX40 agonist ivuxolimab in advanced cancers. Generated by immunoSEQ multiplex PCR, the TCRdb table keeps only in-frame clones and is missing some. This sample yields 45,000 to 65,000 clones, of which less than 85% are seen a single time; less than 15% belongs to the top ten. Sequencing used CD4+ or CD8+ T cells sorted from blood, obtained in a trial of the OX40 agonist ivuxolimab. These receptors all come from an adult with an advanced solid tumor such as melanoma, head and neck, liver or kidney cancer. The CDR3 runs from the conserved cysteine through the conserved F or W. Each record gives: D gene, clone size, J gene, V gene, CDR3 protein, CDR3 DNA. A D gene is named only where the DNA matches it firmly. Where a row states a size, it is once, few, many or the class of an expanded clone; other rows omit it.

>NA|NA|TRBJ2-1|TRBV4-2
CASSQEVRGSSYNEQFF
TGTGCCAGCAGCCAAGAGGTGAGAGGGAGCTCCTACAATGAGCAGTTCTTC
>NA|once|TRBJ2-7|TRBV7-9
CASNAGYRDEQYF
TGTGCCAGCAACGCGGGATATAGGGACGAGCAGTACTTC
>NA|NA|TRBJ2-7|TRBV5-4
CASSFEVGRGYEQYF
TGTGCCAGCAGCTTCGAGGTGGGCCGAGGCTACGAGCAGTACTTC
>TRBD1|once|TRBJ2-7|TRBV28
CASTRTGSYEQYF
TGTGCCAGCACCCGGACAGGATCTTACGAGCAGTACTTC
>TRBD1|NA|TRBJ2-5|TRBV28
CASSASGTGEETQYF
TGTGCCAGCAGTGCCTCCGGGACAGGGGAAGAGACCCAGTACTTC
>NA|NA|TRBJ1-1|TRBV6-1
CASMVQNTEAFF
TGTGCCAGCATGGTGCAGAACACTGAAGCTTTCTTT
>NA|NA|TRBJ2-3|TRBV28
CASRPGLVSTDTQYF
TGTGCCAGCAGGCCAGGGTTAGTGAGCACAGATACGCAGTATTTT
>NA|NA|TRBJ2-1|TRBV19
CASTQAAGYNEQFF
TGTGCCAGTACCCAGGCGGCGGGTTACAATGAGCAGTTCTTC
>TRBD1|NA|TRBJ1-4|TRBV11-2
CASSPTTKTGRGNEKLFF
TGTGCCAGCAGCCCGACGACCAAGACAGGGCGGGGTAATGAAAAACTGTTTTTT
>TRBD2|NA|TRBJ2-1|TRBV30
CAWSASRTSGIYNEQFF
TGTGCCTGGAGTGCTTCTCGGACTAGCGGGATATACAATGAGCAGTTCTTC
>TRBD1|NA|TRBJ2-6|TRBV5-1
CASSFLTGQGLSGANVLTF
TGCGCCAGCAGCTTCTTAACGGGACAGGGTCTTTCTGGGGCCAACGTCCTGACTTTC
>NA|NA|TRBJ1-1|TRBV7-9
CASSLQVNTEAFF
TGTGCCAGCAGCTTACAGGTGAACACTGAAGCTTTCTTT
>NA|NA|TRBJ2-1|TRBV5-1
CASSLSGAYNEQFF
TGCGCCAGCAGCTTGTCAGGGGCCTACAATGAGCAGTTCTTC
>NA|NA|TRBJ1-3|TRBV7-6
CASSLGGILGGNTIYF
TGTGCCAGCAGCTTAGGCGGCATTCTTGGGGGAAACACCATATATTTT
>TRBD2|NA|TRBJ2-7|TRBV18
CASSPAPLAGGYEQYF
TGTGCCAGCTCACCGGCCCCACTAGCGGGAGGCTACGAGCAGTACTTC
>NA|few|TRBJ1-2|TRBV19
CASNPSRVGYGYTF
TGTGCCAGTAACCCCTCCAGGGTTGGATATGGCTACACCTTC
>NA|NA|TRBJ2-5|TRBV11-2
CASSPHETQYF
TGTGCCAGCAGCCCCCACGAGACCCAGTACTTC
>NA|NA|TRBJ1-4|TRBV7-3
CASSPTRDISEKLFF
TGTGCCAGCAGCCCTACCCGGGACATTTCCGAAAAACTGTTTTTT
>NA|NA|TRBJ1-6|TRBV6-5
CASSEARGNSPLHF
TGTGCCAGCAGCGAAGCGCGGGGTAATTCACCCCTCCACTTT
>NA|NA|TRBJ1-3|TRBV29-1
CSVEVPLPEDTIYF
TGCAGCGTTGAAGTTCCGCTTCCCGAGGACACCATATATTTT
>NA|NA|TRBJ2-7|TRBV5-5
CASSLLGIYEQYF
TGTGCCAGCAGCTTATTAGGGATCTACGAGCAGTACTTC
>TRBD2|NA|TRBJ2-7|TRBV27
CASSLSAPLAGGDLYEQYF
TGTGCCAGCAGTTTATCGGCCCCCCTAGCGGGAGGCGACCTCTACGAGCAGTACTTC
>TRBD1|few|TRBJ1-6|TRBV19
CASSQGQGRAKALHF
TGTGCCAGTAGTCAGGGACAGGGGAGAGCGAAGGCCCTCCACTTT
>NA|NA|TRBJ1-5|TRBV27
CASNPNRSNQPQHF
TGTGCCAGCAATCCTAACAGAAGCAATCAGCCCCAGCATTTT
>NA|NA|TRBJ2-7|TRBV5-1
CASSGDGGEQYF
TGCGCCAGCAGCGGGGACGGCGGCGAGCAGTACTTC
>NA|NA|TRBJ2-3|TRBV6-1
CASSQGLAPDTQYF
TGTGCCAGCAGCCAAGGGCTAGCCCCAGATACGCAGTATTTT
>NA|NA|TRBJ1-2|TRBV6-1
CAISISKGGYTF
TGTGCCATTTCCATCAGTAAGGGTGGCTACACCTTC
>NA|once|TRBJ2-1|TRBV21-1
CASSDKREAYNEQFF
TGTGCCAGCAGCGATAAAAGGGAAGCCTACAATGAGCAGTTCTTC
>NA|NA|TRBJ2-5|TRBV7-6
CASMTLGRAQWETQYF
TGTGCCAGCATGACCCTAGGACGGGCCCAGTGGGAGACCCAGTACTTC
>TRBD2|once|TRBJ2-1|TRBV9
CASTVTSGPINEQFF
TGTGCCAGCACCGTAACTAGCGGGCCAATCAATGAGCAGTTCTTC
>TRBD2|NA|TRBJ2-5|TRBV5-1
CASSLVAGLQETQYF
TGCGCCAGCAGCTTGGTAGCGGGATTACAAGAGACCCAGTACTTC
>NA|few|TRBJ1-6|TRBV30
CALGGFDSPLHF
TGTGCCCTGGGGGGGTTCGATTCACCCCTCCACTTT
>NA|NA|TRBJ1-2|TRBV28
CASRRGSSYGYTF
TGTGCCAGCAGGCGGGGCAGTAGCTATGGCTACACCTTC
>NA|NA|TRBJ1-1|TRBV27
CASRFQGRQAFF
TGTGCCAGCCGTTTCCAGGGACGCCAAGCTTTCTTT
>NA|few|TRBJ1-6|TRBV7-2
CASSGDMGTYNSPLHF
TGTGCCAGCAGCGGTGACATGGGGACCTATAATTCACCCCTCCACTTT
>TRBD1|NA|TRBJ1-1|TRBV18
CASSPLPLLTGANTEAFF
TGTGCCAGCTCACCACTCCCCCTCCTGACAGGGGCGAACACTGAAGCTTTCTTT
>TRBD1|NA|TRBJ2-7|TRBV2
CASSLFGTAGNEQYF
TGTGCCAGCAGCTTATTCGGGACAGCCGGAAACGAGCAGTACTTC
>TRBD1|NA|TRBJ1-5|TRBV5-8
CASSLTGGLNQPQHF
TGTGCCAGCAGCTTGACAGGGGGCCTCAATCAGCCCCAGCATTTT
>NA|NA|TRBJ1-1|TRBV29-1
CSVLSQGTFEAFF
TGCAGCGTCCTAAGCCAGGGGACCTTTGAAGCTTTCTTT
>NA|NA|TRBJ1-1|TRBV28
CASSLGPEAFF
TGTGCCAGCAGTCTGGGCCCTGAAGCTTTCTTT
>TRBD2|few|TRBJ2-5|TRBV29-1
CSGTGTSGETQYF
TGCAGCGGGACCGGGACTAGCGGGGAGACCCAGTACTTC
>NA|few|TRBJ2-1|TRBV5-8
CASSLVVTVGRGLVNEQFF
TGTGCCAGCAGCTTGGTTGTGACCGTCGGTAGGGGGTTAGTTAATGAGCAGTTCTTC
>NA|NA|TRBJ1-1|TRBV30
CAWSAGGGRTEAFF
TGTGCCTGGAGTGCGGGAGGGGGAAGGACTGAAGCTTTCTTT
>NA|once|TRBJ1-2|TRBV28
CASSFTGARTF
TGTGCCAGCAGTTTCACCGGGGCAAGAACCTTC
>TRBD1|NA|TRBJ1-5|TRBV5-1
CASRNQDWGTGDSNQPQHF
TGCGCCAGCCGCAACCAAGACTGGGGGACAGGGGATAGCAATCAGCCCCAGCATTTT
>TRBD2|NA|TRBJ2-1|TRBV19
CASSIRGLAGVSSYNEQFF
TGTGCCAGTAGTATTAGGGGGCTAGCGGGAGTGAGCTCCTACAATGAGCAGTTCTTC
>NA|NA|TRBJ2-2|TRBV9
CASSPRSATGELFF
TGTGCCAGCAGCCCCAGAAGTGCCACCGGGGAGCTGTTTTTT
>NA|NA|TRBJ1-1|TRBV7-7
CASSPWGENTEAFF
TGTGCCAGCAGCCCCTGGGGGGAAAACACTGAAGCTTTCTTT
>NA|once|TRBJ2-1|TRBV29-1
CSVGTVSYNEQFF
TGCAGCGTTGGAACGGTCTCCTACAATGAGCAGTTCTTC
>TRBD1|NA|TRBJ1-2|TRBV6-1
CASRDTRTGYGYTF
TGTGCCAGCAGGGACACAAGGACAGGGTATGGCTACACCTTC
>NA|once|TRBJ1-1|TRBV27
CASRRFETAEAFF
TGTGCCAGCAGGAGATTTGAGACAGCTGAAGCTTTCTTT
>NA|NA|TRBJ1-3|TRBV7-9
CASSPLGNTIYF
TGTGCCAGCAGCCCCCTAGGAAACACCATATATTTT
>NA|once|TRBJ1-1|TRBV30
CASSSGVRAFF
TGTGCCTCCTCAAGCGGGGTGAGGGCTTTCTTT